These 17 T cell receptor beta chains share one sample of origin, sequenced in a study of beta chain features in type 1 diabetes. The authors reverse transcribed all of the isolated RNA, so sequencing captured expressed TCRB transcripts. Method: immunoSEQ multiplex PCR; TCRdb's copy keeps in-frame clones and lacks some. The sample lists 430,000 or so clones; about an eighth were seen once. The specimen was naive CD4+ T cells from blood. Every receptor here comes from a woman between 18 and 29 years old in good health.

This clone turned up a few times. The CDR3 here is CASSQDASNTEAFF. CDR3 DNA: TGCGCCAGCAGCCAAGACGCGAGTAACACTGAAGCTTTCTTT. The chain recombines TRBV4-1 with TRBJ1-1; D is ambiguous. V lost 0 bases and J lost 2, with 7 bases in between. The CDR3 runs to 14 residues. CDR1 is MGHRA and CDR2 is YSYEKL in the germline V gene.

This clone occurred a few times. The V gene is TRBV23-1, the J gene TRBJ2-3; D could derive from TRBD1 or TRBD2 (6 bases each). TRBV23-1 belongs to the ORF category, with a function that is uncertain. CDR3 length: 17 residues. Deletions cut 0 bases from V and 8 bases from J, with 21 bases between. CDR3 amino acids: CASSQSHATGEGGTQYF. CDR3 DNA sequence: TGCGCCAGCAGTCAATCACATGCGACAGGAGAGGGGGGTACGCAGTATTTT.

This clone showed up just a few times. CDR3 in amino acids: CASSRTNEQFF. DNA for the CDR3: TGTGCCAGCAGCCGGACCAATGAGCAGTTCTTC. The chain joins TRBV11-3 to TRBJ2-1; D not certain. The germline V gene has CDR1 SGHNT and CDR2 YENEEA. V was cut by 5 bases and J by 6 bases, with 5 bases left in between. This CDR3 region has 11 residues.

This clone was seen a few times. The V and J genes are TRBV20-1 and TRBJ2-7, with D unclear. Trimming removed 5 bases at V and 3 bases at J, with 5 bases between. The germline V gene encodes CDR1 DFQATT and CDR2 SNEGSKA (reference sequence). This CDR3 is 10 amino acids long. The CDR3 region is CSAGGYEQYF. The CDR3 region has the DNA TGCAGTGCTGGTGGCTACGAGCAGTACTTC.

The CDR3 region has the DNA TGTGCCAGCAGCTCCGGGAGGGCTAGATCAACTAATGAAAAACTGTTTTTT. Its protein product is CASSSGRARSTNEKLFF. This sequence joins TRBV11-2 and TRBJ1-4; unclear D gene. Trimming left V 4 bases short and J 0 bases short, with 15 bases between. Germline V gene data show CDR1 as SGHAT and CDR2 as FQNNGV. There are 17 residues in the CDR3.

In its sample, this clone was seen a few times. This chain connects TRBV7-3 to TRBJ2-7, with D perhaps matching TRBD1 or TRBD2 (5 bases each). The germline CDR1 and CDR2 sequences are SGHTA and FQGTGA. The CDR3 runs 15 residues. Trimming pared 4 bases from V and 3 bases from J, leaving 16 bases between. The CDR3 reads CASSSRDGRNYEQYF. In DNA, the CDR3 is TGTGCCAGCAGCTCCCGGGACGGCCGCAACTACGAGCAGTACTTC.

This clone was seen a handful of times. The chain joins TRBV28 to TRBJ2-7; 8 bases fit TRBD1. V was pared by 6 bases and J by 6 bases, with 13 bases of the junction left unmatched. There are 15 residues in the CDR3. CDR1 MDHEN and CDR2 SYDVKM come from the germline V gene. CDR3 region: CASSRPSTGAGEQYV. CDR3 nucleotide sequence: TGTGCCAGCAGCAGACCCTCGACAGGGGCGGGCGAGCAGTACGTC.

J is TRBJ1-6 and V is TRBV7-2; tentative D call: TRBD1 (6 bases). Germline V gives CDR1 SGHTA, CDR2 FQGNSA. The V end lost 6 bases, the J end lost 8 bases, and 20 bases lay between the germline ends. The CDR3 totals 16 residues. CDR3 coding DNA: TGTGCCAGCAGTCTGGAAGGGGGTCCCGAACATTCACCCCTCCACTTT. It specifies CASSLEGGPEHSPLHF. The variable domain in full, completed from reference TRBV7-2 and TRBJ1-6, reads GAGVSQSPSNKVTEKGKDVELRCDPISGHTALYWYRQSLGQGLEFLIYFQGNSAPDKSGLPSDRFSAERTGGSVSTLTIQRTQQEDSAVYLCASSLEGGPEHSPLHFGNGTRLTVT.

In DNA form, the CDR3 reads TGTGCCAGCAGCGTTACAGGGATAGATACGCAGTATTTT. Translating it yields CASSVTGIDTQYF. The J gene is TRBJ2-3, the V gene TRBV11-2; D is possibly TRBD1 (6 bases). V lost 5 bases and J lost 5, with 11 bases in between. The CDR3 has 13 residues. Germline V gives CDR1 SGHAT, CDR2 FQNNGV.

This clone was seen repeatedly, ten times or more. The sample carries other DNA sequences with the same CDR3. V usage is TRBV29-1 and J usage is TRBJ1-2, with D hard to call. In germline, CDR1 is SQVTM, CDR2 ANQGSEA. Trimming shortened V by 4 bases and J by 4 bases, and 7 bases separated the two germline ends. This CDR3 has 11 residues. CDR3 in amino acids: CSVGGSYGYTF. Written as DNA, the CDR3 is TGCAGCGTTGGGGGATCCTATGGCTACACCTTC.

The chain uses TRBV29-1 and TRBJ1-1; TRBD1 is a possible D gene (5 bases). Germline V gene data show CDR1 as SQVTM and CDR2 as ANQGSEA. The V and J ends lost 6 bases and 2 bases respectively, with 16 bases between them. The CDR3 contains 14 residues. The CDR3 region has the DNA TGCAGCGTCGGGGCCTCCAGGGCCAACACTGAAGCTTTCTTT. Its protein product is CSVGASRANTEAFF.

The chain combines TRBV7-9 with TRBJ1-1; 10 bases are a match to TRBD1. The CDR3 covers 13 residues. CDR1 and CDR2 from the germline V gene are SEHNR and FQNEAQ (reference sequence). Trimming cost V 5 bases and J 7 bases; bases outside gene matches: 4. DNA of the CDR3: TGTGCCAGCAGCCACCGGACAGGGGGTGAAGCTTTCTTT. The encoded protein is CASSHRTGGEAFF.

The chain uses TRBV9 and TRBJ2-3; a weak D match, TRBD2 (5 bases). V lost 0 bases and J lost 3, with 11 bases in between. There are 15 residues in the CDR3. Germline V lookup: CDR1 SGDLS, CDR2 YYNGEE. CDR3 sequence (DNA): TGTGCCAGCAGCGTAGGACAAGCGGCTACAGATACGCAGTATTTT. Encoded protein: CASSVGQAATDTQYF.

The chain links TRBV2 to TRBJ2-1; TRBD1 aligns across 10 bases. J gave up 6 bases and V 2 bases, and 7 bases lay outside the gene matches. Germline loops: CDR1 SNHLY, CDR2 FYNNEI. The CDR3 is made up of 16 amino acids. In DNA form, the CDR3 reads TGTGCCAGCAGTGAATTTGGGACAGGGGTGGGCAATGAGCAGTTCTTC. Residues: CASSEFGTGVGNEQFF.

In this sample, this clone turned up a few times. The genes are TRBV5-1 and TRBJ2-3; D is ambiguous. The V gene's germline CDR1 is SGHRS and CDR2 YFSETQ. The CDR3 sequence is 12 residues long. The V and J ends lost 4 bases and 5 bases respectively, with 8 bases between them. This CDR3 is CASSSLVDTQYF. The DNA for the CDR3 is TGCGCCAGCAGCAGCCTAGTAGATACGCAGTATTTT. The full variable domain, with the rest looked up from reference TRBV5-1 and TRBJ2-3, is KAGVTQTPRYLIKTRGQQVTLSCSPISGHRSVSWYQQTPGQGLQFLFEYFSETQRNKGNFPGRFSGRQFSNSRSEMNVSTLELGDSALYLCASSSLVDTQYFGPGTRLTVL.

There are a few counts of this clone. The chain joins TRBV2 to TRBJ2-7; 12 bases agree with TRBD1. The CDR3 has 14 residues. From germline, CDR1 is SNHLY and CDR2 FYNNEI. Trimming removed 6 bases from V and 4 bases from J; junction bases left unmatched: 4. CDR3 sequence (DNA): TGTGCCAGCAGATGGGACAGGGGGCTTTACGAGCAGTACTTC. Encoded protein: CASRWDRGLYEQYF.

The genes are TRBV5-6 and TRBJ2-3; the match to TRBD1 covers 7 bases. J was trimmed by 1 base and V by 3 bases; bases with no gene match: 2. CDR3 size: 14 residues. CDR1 and CDR2 from the germline V gene are SGHDT and YYEEEE. DNA of the CDR3: TGTGCCAGCAGCTGGGGGACAGGCACAGATACGCAGTATTTT. It translates to CASSWGTGTDTQYF. Full variable domain (rest looked up from reference TRBV5-6 and TRBJ2-3): DAGVTQSPTHLIKTRGQQVTLRCSPKSGHDTVSWYQQALGQGPQFIFQYYEEEERQRGNFPDRFSGHQFPNYSSELNVNALLLGDSALYLCASSWGTGTDTQYFGPGTRLTVL.